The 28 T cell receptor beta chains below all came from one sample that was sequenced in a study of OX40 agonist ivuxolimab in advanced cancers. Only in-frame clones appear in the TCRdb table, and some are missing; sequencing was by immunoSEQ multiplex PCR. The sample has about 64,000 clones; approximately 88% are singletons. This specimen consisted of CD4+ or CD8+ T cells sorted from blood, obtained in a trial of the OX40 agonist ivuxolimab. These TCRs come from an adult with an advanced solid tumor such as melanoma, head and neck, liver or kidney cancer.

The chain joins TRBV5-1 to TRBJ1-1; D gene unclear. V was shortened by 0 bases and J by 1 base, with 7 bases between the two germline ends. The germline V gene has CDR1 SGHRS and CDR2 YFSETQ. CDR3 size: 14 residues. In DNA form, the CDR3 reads TGCGCCAGCAGCTTGGGACCCTCGAACACTGAAGCTTTCTTT. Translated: CASSLGPSNTEAFF.

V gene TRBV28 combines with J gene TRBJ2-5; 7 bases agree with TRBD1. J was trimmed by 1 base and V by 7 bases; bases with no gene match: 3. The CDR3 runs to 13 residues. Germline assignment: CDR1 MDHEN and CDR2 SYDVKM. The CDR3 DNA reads TGTGCCAGCAATGAGGGGGCCCAAGAGACCCAGTACTTC. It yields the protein CASNEGAQETQYF.

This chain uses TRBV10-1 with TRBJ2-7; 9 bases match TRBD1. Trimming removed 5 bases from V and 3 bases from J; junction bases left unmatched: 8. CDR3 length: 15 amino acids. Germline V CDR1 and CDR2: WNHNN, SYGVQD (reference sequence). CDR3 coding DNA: TGCGCCAGCAGTAAATCCGGGACAGGGCTCTACGAGCAGTACTTC. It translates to CASSKSGTGLYEQYF.

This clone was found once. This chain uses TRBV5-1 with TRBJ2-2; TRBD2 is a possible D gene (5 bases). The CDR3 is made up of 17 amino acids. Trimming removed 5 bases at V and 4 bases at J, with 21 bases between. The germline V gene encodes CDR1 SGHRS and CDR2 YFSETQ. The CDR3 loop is CASSQGGLRASTGELFF. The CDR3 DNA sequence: TGCGCCAGCAGTCAAGGAGGACTCCGTGCGAGCACCGGGGAGCTGTTTTTT.

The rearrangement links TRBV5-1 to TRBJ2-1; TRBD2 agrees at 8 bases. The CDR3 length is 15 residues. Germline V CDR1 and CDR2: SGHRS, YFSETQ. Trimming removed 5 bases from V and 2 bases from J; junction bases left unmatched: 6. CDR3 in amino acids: CASRPAGEPYNEQFF. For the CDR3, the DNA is TGCGCCAGCAGACCAGCGGGAGAGCCCTACAATGAGCAGTTCTTC.

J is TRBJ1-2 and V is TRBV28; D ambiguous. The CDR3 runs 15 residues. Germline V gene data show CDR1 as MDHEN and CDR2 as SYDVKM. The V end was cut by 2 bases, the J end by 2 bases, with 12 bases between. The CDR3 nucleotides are TGTGCCAGCAGTTTACCAGTACCCGTCAACTATGGCTACACCTTC. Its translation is CASSLPVPVNYGYTF.

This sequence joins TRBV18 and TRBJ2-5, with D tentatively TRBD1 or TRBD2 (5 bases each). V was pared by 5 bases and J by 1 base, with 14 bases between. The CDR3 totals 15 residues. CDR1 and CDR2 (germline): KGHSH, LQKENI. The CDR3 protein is CASSTTGRGQETQYF. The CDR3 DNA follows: TGTGCCAGCTCAACCACGGGACGGGGCCAAGAGACCCAGTACTTC.

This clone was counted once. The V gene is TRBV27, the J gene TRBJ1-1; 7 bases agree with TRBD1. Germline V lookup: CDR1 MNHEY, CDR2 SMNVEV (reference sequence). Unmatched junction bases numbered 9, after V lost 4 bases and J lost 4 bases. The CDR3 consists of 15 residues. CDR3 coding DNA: TGTGCCAGCAGTTCCTTCGACAGGGAAAGCACTGAAGCTTTCTTT. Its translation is CASSSFDRESTEAFF.

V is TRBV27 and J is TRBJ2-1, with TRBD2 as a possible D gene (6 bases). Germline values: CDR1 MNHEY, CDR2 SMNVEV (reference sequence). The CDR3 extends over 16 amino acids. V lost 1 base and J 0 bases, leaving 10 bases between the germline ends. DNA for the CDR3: TGTGCCAGCAGTTTATTAACCGGGAGCTCCTACAATGAGCAGTTCTTC. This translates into CASSLLTGSSYNEQFF.

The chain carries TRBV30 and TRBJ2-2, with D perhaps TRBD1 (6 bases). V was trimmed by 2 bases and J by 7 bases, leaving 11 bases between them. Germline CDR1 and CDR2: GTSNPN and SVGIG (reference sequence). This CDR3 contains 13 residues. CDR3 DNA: TGTGCCTGGAGTCAGGGGCCGTACGGGGAGCTGTTTTTT. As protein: CAWSQGPYGELFF.

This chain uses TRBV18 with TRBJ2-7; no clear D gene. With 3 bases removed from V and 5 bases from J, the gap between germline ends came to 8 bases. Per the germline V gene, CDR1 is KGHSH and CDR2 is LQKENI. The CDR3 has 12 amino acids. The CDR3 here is CASSPRWDEQYF. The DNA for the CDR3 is TGTGCCAGCTCACCCCGGTGGGACGAGCAGTACTTC.

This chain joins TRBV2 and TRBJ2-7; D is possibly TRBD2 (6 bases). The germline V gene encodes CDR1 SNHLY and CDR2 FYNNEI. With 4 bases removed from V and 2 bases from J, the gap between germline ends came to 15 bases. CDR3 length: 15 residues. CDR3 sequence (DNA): TGTGCCAGCAGTGCGGGGCAGGGAGGTGCCTACGAGCAGTACTTC. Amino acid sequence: CASSAGQGGAYEQYF.

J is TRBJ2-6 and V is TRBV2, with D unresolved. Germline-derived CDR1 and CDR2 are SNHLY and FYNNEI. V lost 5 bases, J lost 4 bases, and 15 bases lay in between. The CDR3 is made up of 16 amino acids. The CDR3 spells CASSYSLWIGANVLTF. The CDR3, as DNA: TGTGCCAGCAGTTATTCCCTCTGGATCGGGGCCAACGTCCTGACTTTC.

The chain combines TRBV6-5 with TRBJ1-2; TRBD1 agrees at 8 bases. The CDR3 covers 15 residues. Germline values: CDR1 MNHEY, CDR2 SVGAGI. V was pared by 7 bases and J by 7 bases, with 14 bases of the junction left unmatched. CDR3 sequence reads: CASKLTGTGHGGYTF. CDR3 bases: TGTGCCAGCAAGCTTACGGGGACAGGTCACGGTGGCTACACCTTC.

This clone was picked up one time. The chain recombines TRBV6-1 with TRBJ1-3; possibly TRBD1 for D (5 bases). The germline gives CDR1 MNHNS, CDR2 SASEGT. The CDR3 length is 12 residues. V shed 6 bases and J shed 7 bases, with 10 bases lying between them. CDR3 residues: CASRAGWNTIYF. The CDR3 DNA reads TGTGCCAGCAGAGCAGGGTGGAACACCATATATTTT.

CDR3: CARGGRTLRTGELFF. The CDR3, as DNA: TGTGCCAGAGGGGGGAGGACCCTGAGAACCGGGGAGCTGTTTTTT. This rearrangement joins TRBV21-1 to TRBJ2-2. TRBV21-1 corresponds to a pseudogene. This CDR3 has 15 residues.

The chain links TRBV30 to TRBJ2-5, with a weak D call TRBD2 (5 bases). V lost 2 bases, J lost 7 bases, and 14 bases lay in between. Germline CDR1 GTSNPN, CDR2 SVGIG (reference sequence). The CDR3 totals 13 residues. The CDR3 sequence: CAWSRSDGGTQYF. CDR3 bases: TGTGCCTGGAGTCGGTCCGACGGAGGGACCCAGTACTTC.

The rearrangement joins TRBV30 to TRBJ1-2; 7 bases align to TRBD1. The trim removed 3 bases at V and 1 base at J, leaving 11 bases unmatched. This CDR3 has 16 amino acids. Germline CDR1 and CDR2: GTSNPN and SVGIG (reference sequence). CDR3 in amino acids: CAWRPGTEFDNYGYTF. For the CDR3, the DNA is TGTGCCTGGAGACCGGGGACAGAATTTGATAACTATGGCTACACCTTC.

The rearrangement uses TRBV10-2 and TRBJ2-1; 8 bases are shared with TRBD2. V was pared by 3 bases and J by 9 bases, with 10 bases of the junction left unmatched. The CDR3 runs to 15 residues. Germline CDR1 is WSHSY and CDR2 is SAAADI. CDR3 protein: CASSDHGGRWGEQFF. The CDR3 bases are TGCGCCAGCAGTGATCATGGCGGGAGGTGGGGTGAGCAGTTCTTC.

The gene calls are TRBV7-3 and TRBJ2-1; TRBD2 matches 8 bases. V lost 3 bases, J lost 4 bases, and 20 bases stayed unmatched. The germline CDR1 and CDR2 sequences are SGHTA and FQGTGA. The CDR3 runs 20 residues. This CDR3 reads CASSLSLIAGTPKFYNEQFF. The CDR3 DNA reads TGTGCCAGCAGCTTGTCCCTCATAGCGGGAACCCCCAAATTTTACAATGAGCAGTTCTTC. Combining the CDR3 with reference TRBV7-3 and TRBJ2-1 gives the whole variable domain GAGVSQTPSNKVTEKGKYVELRCDPISGHTALYWYRQSLGQGPEFLIYFQGTGAADDSGLPNDRFFAVRPEGSVSTLKIQRTERGDSAVYLCASSLSLIAGTPKFYNEQFFGPGTRLTVL.

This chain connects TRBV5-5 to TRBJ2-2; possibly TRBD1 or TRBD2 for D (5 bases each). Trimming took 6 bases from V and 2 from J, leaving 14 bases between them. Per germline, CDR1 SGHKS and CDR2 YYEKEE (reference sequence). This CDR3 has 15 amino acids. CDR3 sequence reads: CASTRRGENTGELFF. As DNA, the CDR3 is TGTGCCAGCACCCGACGGGGCGAAAACACCGGGGAGCTGTTTTTT.

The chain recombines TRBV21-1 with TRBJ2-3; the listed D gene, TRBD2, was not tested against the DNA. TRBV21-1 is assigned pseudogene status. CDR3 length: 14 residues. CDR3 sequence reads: CASVKSGNADTQYF. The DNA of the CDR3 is TGTGCCAGCGTTAAAAGCGGGAACGCAGATACGCAGTATTTT.

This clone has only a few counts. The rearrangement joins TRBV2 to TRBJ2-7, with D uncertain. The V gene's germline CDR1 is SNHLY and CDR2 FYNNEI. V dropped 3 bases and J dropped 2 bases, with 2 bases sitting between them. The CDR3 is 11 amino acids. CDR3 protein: CASSDAYEQYF. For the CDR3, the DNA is TGTGCCAGCAGTGACGCCTACGAGCAGTACTTC.

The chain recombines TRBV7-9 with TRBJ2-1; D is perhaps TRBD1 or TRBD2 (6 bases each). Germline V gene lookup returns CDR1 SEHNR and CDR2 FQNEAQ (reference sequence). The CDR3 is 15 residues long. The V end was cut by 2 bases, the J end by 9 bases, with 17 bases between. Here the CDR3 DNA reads TGTGCCAGCAGCTTAATGGGGGGCGCAGACAGTGAGCAGTTCTTC. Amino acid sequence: CASSLMGGADSEQFF.

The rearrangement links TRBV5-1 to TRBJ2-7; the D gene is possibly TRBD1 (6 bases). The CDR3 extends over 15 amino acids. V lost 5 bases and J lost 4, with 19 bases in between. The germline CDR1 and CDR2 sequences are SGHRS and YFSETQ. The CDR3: CASRPAAGVTYEQYF. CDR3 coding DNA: TGCGCCAGCAGGCCGGCGGCAGGGGTAACGTACGAGCAGTACTTC.

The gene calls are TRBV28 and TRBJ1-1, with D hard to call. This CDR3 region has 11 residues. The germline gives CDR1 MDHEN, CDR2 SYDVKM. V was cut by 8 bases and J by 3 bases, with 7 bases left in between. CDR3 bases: TGTGCCAGCGCTTACCACACTGAAGCTTTCTTT. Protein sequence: CASAYHTEAFF.

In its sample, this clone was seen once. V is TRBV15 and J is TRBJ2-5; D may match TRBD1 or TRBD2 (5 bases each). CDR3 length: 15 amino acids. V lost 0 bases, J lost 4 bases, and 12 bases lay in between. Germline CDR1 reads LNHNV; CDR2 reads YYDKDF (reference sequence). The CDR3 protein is CATSRDEGPGETQYF. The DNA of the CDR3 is TGTGCCACCAGCAGAGATGAGGGGCCGGGAGAGACCCAGTACTTC.

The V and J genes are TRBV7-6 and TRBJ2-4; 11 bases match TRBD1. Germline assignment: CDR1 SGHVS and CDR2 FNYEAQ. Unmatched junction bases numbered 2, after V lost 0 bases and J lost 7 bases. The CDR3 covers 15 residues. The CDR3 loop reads CASSLAGTGGNIQYF. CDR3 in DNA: TGTGCCAGCAGCTTAGCTGGGACAGGGGGGAACATTCAGTACTTC.